A single sample gave rise to the 6 T cell receptor beta chains below, sequenced in a study of blood T cell repertoires in COVID-19. Some clones are missing from TCRdb's copy, which holds only in-frame ones; the method was immunoSEQ multiplex PCR. The table has 200,000 to 250,000 clones, approximately 83% seen once. The specimen sequenced was peripheral blood. These receptors came from a woman younger than 45 who had recovered from COVID-19.

This rearrangement joins TRBV4-3 to TRBJ1-3; D perhaps matches TRBD1 (5 bases). The CDR3 runs 16 residues. Trimming took off 0 bases at V and 9 bases at J, with 18 bases between the two ends. CDR1 and CDR2 (germline): LGHNA, YSLEER. CDR3 DNA sequence: TGCGCCAGCAGCCAAGATTACAGAGATATGGGGGGCACCATATATTTT. Protein product: CASSQDYRDMGGTIYF.

The chain is built from TRBV19 and TRBJ2-7, with 7 bases identical to TRBD1. The V gene's germline CDR1 is LNHDA and CDR2 SQIVND (reference sequence). The V segment lost 5 bases and the J segment 3 bases; nucleotides outside the gene matches: 16. The CDR3 sequence is 17 residues long. Here the CDR3 DNA reads TGTGCCAGTAGTCCTACATATCCGGGACAGAGTTTCTACGAGCAGTACTTC. It yields the protein CASSPTYPGQSFYEQYF.

The chain links TRBV7-2 to TRBJ2-2, with 8 bases identical to TRBD2. The CDR3 is 16 amino acids. V shed 0 bases and J 6 bases; nucleotides not matched to a gene: 6. Looked up from germline, CDR1 is SGHTA and CDR2 is FQGNSA. CDR3 protein: CASSLAVNSGAGELFF. CDR3 DNA: TGTGCCAGCAGCTTAGCGGTTAATAGCGGGGCCGGGGAGCTGTTTTTT. The full variable domain, its missing parts supplied by reference TRBV7-2 and TRBJ2-2, is GAGVSQSPSNKVTEKGKDVELRCDPISGHTALYWYRQSLGQGLEFLIYFQGNSAPDKSGLPSDRFSAERTGGSVSTLTIQRTQQEDSAVYLCASSLAVNSGAGELFFGEGSRLTVL.

This clone was counted once. V is TRBV6-5 and J is TRBJ1-5, with 7 nucleotides matching TRBD1. V lost 0 bases to trimming and J lost 4 bases; unmatched junction nucleotides: 3. The CDR3 is 15 amino acids. CDR1 is MNHEY, CDR2 SVGAGI, per germline. The CDR3 bases are TGTGCCAGCAGTTACTCAGGGACAGAGAATCAGCCCCAGCATTTT. Its translation is CASSYSGTENQPQHF.

V and J are TRBV19 and TRBJ2-7; 7 bases fit TRBD1. The CDR3 length is 13 residues. Unmatched junction bases numbered 3, after V lost 5 bases and J lost 2 bases. The V gene's germline CDR1 is LNHDA and CDR2 SQIVND (reference sequence). The CDR3 region is CASSPGQPYEQYF. The CDR3 DNA reads TGTGCCAGTAGTCCGGGACAGCCCTACGAGCAGTACTTC.

On this clone itself: This sample includes further DNA sequences coding for the same CDR3. V and J are TRBV5-1 and TRBJ1-1, with D maybe TRBD1 (5 bases). Germline CDR1 and CDR2: SGHRS and YFSETQ. V dropped 3 bases and J dropped 2 bases, with 8 bases sitting between them. The CDR3 has 13 amino acids. The CDR3 DNA follows: TGCGCCAGCAGCTCGACAGCTAACACTGAAGCTTTCTTT. This codes for CASSSTANTEAFF. Filled out from reference TRBV5-1 and TRBJ1-1, the complete variable domain reads KAGVTQTPRYLIKTRGQQVTLSCSPISGHRSVSWYQQTPGQGLQFLFEYFSETQRNKGNFPGRFSGRQFSNSRSEMNVSTLELGDSALYLCASSSTANTEAFFGQGTRLTVV.